This T cell receptor beta chain was recovered during a study of PD-1 blockade in mismatch repair-deficient tumors. Study-level background: Patients had around 11 mismatch repair-deficient cancer types, all previously treated and progressing.

The time point denotes: roughly 10-day in vitro stimulation with candidate neoantigen peptide 2. Whole-study results and caveats: Tumor-resident clones, often absent from pretreatment blood, expanded after pembrolizumab and then contracted.

This clone was seen only once. What it binds is unknown. Using immunoSEQ multiplex PCR, the repertoire was profiled, and TCRdb retains in-frame clones only, with some absent. The sample contains roughly 10,000 clones, around 85% of which appear only once. CDR1 and CDR2 (germline): SGHNT, YYREEE (reference sequence). The CDR3 has 16 amino acids. The V gene lost 0 bases and the J gene lost 1 base, with 13 bases spanning the gap. The V gene is TRBV5-4, the J gene TRBJ1-1; D is unresolved. The source of this sequence is an adult with mismatch repair-deficient cancer. The starting material was cells cultured in vitro, obtained from a patient treated with pembrolizumab. The CDR3 coding sequence is TGTGCCAGCAGCTTGGGTGGGAGCGGAGGGAACACTGAAGCTTTCTTT. As protein: CASSLGGSGGNTEAFF.